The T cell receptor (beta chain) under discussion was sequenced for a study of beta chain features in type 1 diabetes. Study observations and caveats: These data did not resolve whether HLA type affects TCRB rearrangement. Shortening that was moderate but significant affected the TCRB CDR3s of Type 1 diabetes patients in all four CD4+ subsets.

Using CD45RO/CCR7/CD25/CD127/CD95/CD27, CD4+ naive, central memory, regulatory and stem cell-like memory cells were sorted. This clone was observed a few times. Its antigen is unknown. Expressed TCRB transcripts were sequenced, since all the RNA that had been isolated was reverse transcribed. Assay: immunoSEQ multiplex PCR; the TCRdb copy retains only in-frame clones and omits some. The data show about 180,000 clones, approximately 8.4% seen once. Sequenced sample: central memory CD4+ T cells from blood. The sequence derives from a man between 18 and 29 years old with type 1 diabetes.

CDR3 sequence: CASSLSPSPDTQYF. The CDR3 DNA reads as TGTGCCAGCAGCTTATCGCCTAGCCCCGATACGCAGTATTTT. This chain links TRBV11-2 with TRBJ2-3; a possible D gene is TRBD2 (5 bases). Trimming pared 2 bases from V and 6 bases from J, leaving 12 bases between. CDR3 size: 14 residues. The V gene's germline CDR1 is SGHAT and CDR2 FQNNGV.